This entry lists 17 T cell receptor beta chains sequenced from one sample in a study of T cells in Graves' hyperthyroidism and ophthalmopathy. Using RNA transcripts as the source, TCR beta CDR3 regions were amplified. When the TCR CDR3 underwent first-round RT-PCR, the HTBI primer set was used. TCRdb processed the multiplex PCR reads anew with MiXCR; each CDR3 protein has one entry. The sample has 160,000 or so distinct CDR3 sequences; just under 9.5% are singletons. Material: blood. These receptors were obtained from a woman between 18 and 30 years old with Graves' hyperthyroidism that later progressed to Graves' ophthalmopathy.

This chain links TRBV4-1 with TRBJ2-2; 11 bases line up with TRBD2. The CDR3 loop spans 17 amino acids. V gave up 0 bases and J gave up 4 bases; unmatched junction bases: 4. Germline loops: CDR1 MGHRA, CDR2 YSYEKL. CDR3: CASSQDLLAGATGELFF. In DNA form, the CDR3 reads TGCGCCAGCAGCCAAGATCTACTAGCGGGAGCCACCGGGGAGCTGTTTTTT.

This clonotype was recorded many times. V gene TRBV12-3 or TRBV12-4 combines with J gene TRBJ2-3; D could derive from TRBD1 or TRBD2 (5 bases each). Trimming took off 5 bases at V and 0 bases at J, with 9 bases between the two ends. The length of the CDR3 is 14 residues. The CDR3 DNA sequence: TGTGCCAGCAGTCCCTGGGACAGCACAGATACGCAGTATTTT. It is translated as CASSPWDSTDTQYF.

This clonotype was recorded at least ten times. The chain joins TRBV2 to TRBJ2-5; the match to TRBD2 covers 7 bases. Losses at the gene ends were 4 bases for V and 2 bases for J; bases not matched to a gene: 16. CDR3 size: 18 residues. Germline V lookup: CDR1 SNHLY, CDR2 FYNNEI. The CDR3, as DNA: TGTGCCAGCAGTGGCAGTAGCGGGCAAAATTCCACACAAGAGACCCAGTACTTC. Translation gives CASSGSSGQNSTQETQYF.

At least ten counts were recorded for this clonotype. The V call is TRBV27, the J call TRBJ2-7; 10 nucleotides match TRBD1. This CDR3 contains 16 residues. Trimming at V came to 6 bases and at J to 0 bases, leaving 8 bases not matched to a gene. Germline CDR1 and CDR2: MNHEY and SMNVEV (reference sequence). The chain's CDR3 is CASSQGTGASSYEQYF. The CDR3 bases are TGTGCCAGCAGCCAAGGGACAGGGGCGAGCTCCTACGAGCAGTACTTC.

This clonotype was counted many times. CDR3 protein: CSATRGPSNQPQHF. DNA of the CDR3: TGCAGTGCCACCAGGGGGCCAAGCAATCAGCCCCAGCATTTT. The chain recombines TRBV20-1 with TRBJ1-5, with TRBD1 matching over 8 bases. CDR1 is DFQATT and CDR2 is SNEGSKA in the germline V gene (reference sequence). The CDR3 has 14 residues. The V and J ends lost 6 bases and 1 base, in that order; junction bases with no gene match: 5.

This clonotype was found many times. This chain uses TRBV7-3 with TRBJ1-2; possible D gene TRBD1, 6 bases. The CDR3 spans 13 residues. Looked up from germline, CDR1 is SGHTA and CDR2 is FQGTGA. The ends were cut back, 0 bases at V and 4 bases at J, with 6 bases in the middle. CDR3 residues: CASSLTGGYGYTF. For the CDR3, the DNA is TGTGCCAGCAGCTTAACAGGGGGCTATGGCTACACCTTC.

This clonotype was observed once. The conserved phenylalanine or tryptophan is not found at the CDR3 terminus, so this likely reflects a read error. The V and J genes are TRBV6-2 or TRBV6-3 and TRBJ2-3, with a tentative D call TRBD1 (6 bases). This CDR3 spans 15 amino acids. V gave up 3 bases and J gave up 1 base, with 11 bases separating them. The germline CDR1 and CDR2 sequences are MNHEY and SVGEGT. CDR3: CASSYTGGGTDTQYS. In DNA, the CDR3 is TGTGCCAGCAGTTATACTGGGGGCGGCACAGATACGCAGTATTCT.

Many counts were recorded for this clonotype. V is TRBV20-1 and J is TRBJ2-1, with TRBD1 matching 10 bases. Germline V gene data show CDR1 as DFQATT and CDR2 as SNEGSKA (reference sequence). The CDR3 has 18 residues. Trimming at V came to 5 bases and at J to 3 bases, leaving 16 bases not matched to a gene. The CDR3 DNA is TGCAGTGCTCCTCCTCGGGACAGGGGCCTTTCCCTCTACAATGAGCAGTTCTTC. It translates to CSAPPRDRGLSLYNEQFF.

Details on this clonotype: This may be a read error, as it is one base from a much larger clone. This chain links TRBV20-1 with TRBJ2-1; no firm D call. This CDR3 has 13 amino acids. Trimming pared 3 bases from V and 3 bases from J, leaving 9 bases between. The V gene's germline CDR1 is DFQATT and CDR2 SNEGSKA (reference sequence). This CDR3 reads CSASGSNYNEQFF. The CDR3, as DNA: TGCAGTGCTAGTGGGTCTAACTACAATGAGCAGTTCTTC.

Many counts were recorded for this clonotype. The chain links TRBV28 to TRBJ1-2, with D perhaps matching TRBD1 (6 bases). Germline loops: CDR1 MDHEN, CDR2 SYDVKM. CDR3 length equals 14 residues. V gave up 7 bases and J gave up 4 bases, with 16 bases separating them. CDR3: CASTLVGGGYGYTF. The CDR3, as DNA: TGTGCCAGCACCCTCGTGGGGGGCGGCTATGGCTACACCTTC.

Comment on this clonotype: A read error may produce the germline difference seen at one junction end. The gene calls are TRBV12-3 or TRBV12-4 and TRBJ2-1; 13 nucleotides match TRBD2. The CDR3 covers 15 residues. CDR3 loop: CASSSTSGGLYEQCF. In nucleotides, the CDR3 is TGTGCCAGCAGTTCGACTAGCGGGGGGCTCTATGAGCAGTGCTTC.

This clonotype has a handful of counts. The chain couples TRBV20-1 to TRBJ1-4, with a possible D match to TRBD1 (6 bases). The germline gives CDR1 DFQATT, CDR2 SNEGSKA (reference sequence). The CDR3 covers 15 residues. V was pared by 6 bases and J by 3 bases, with 17 bases between. CDR3 loop: CSAGDLRGPNEKLFF. The CDR3, as DNA: TGCAGTGCGGGGGACCTCAGGGGTCCTAATGAAAAACTGTTTTTT.

As for this clonotype: A much larger clone differs from this one at a single base, so this may be a read error. The chain couples TRBV7-9 to TRBJ2-1; D gene uncertain. The CDR3 runs to 16 residues. Trimming cost V 6 bases and J 0 bases, with 15 bases left between them. Germline V gene lookup returns CDR1 SEHNR and CDR2 FQNEAQ (reference sequence). CDR3 sequence: CASSEEAEVSYNEQFF. The CDR3, as DNA: TGTGCCAGCAGTGAAGAGGCCGAGGTCTCCTACAATGAGCAGTTCTTC.

This clonotype was recorded at least ten times. This rearrangement joins TRBV7-2 to TRBJ1-1; no clear D. Germline CDR1 reads SGHTA; CDR2 reads FQGNSA. The CDR3 length is 13 residues. V was clipped by 2 bases and J by 4 bases, with 8 bases between them. This CDR3 is CASSLYWGTEAFF. CDR3 DNA: TGTGCCAGCAGCTTATATTGGGGCACTGAAGCTTTCTTT.

This clonotype was picked up many times. The J gene is TRBJ2-2, the V gene TRBV12-3 or TRBV12-4; TRBD2 agrees at 9 bases. Germline trimming cut 3 bases from V and 3 bases from J; bases unmatched to any gene: 11. This CDR3 is built from 18 residues. In DNA form, the CDR3 reads TGTGCCAGCAGTTTCTCTAGCGGGGTGGTCTCAGACACCGGGGAGCTGTTTTTT. Translating gives CASSFSSGVVSDTGELFF.

Worth noting for this clonotype: The junction does not match germline at one end; this may be a read error. The gene calls are TRBV5-1 and TRBJ2-1; a possible D gene is TRBD2 (5 bases). The CDR3 totals 14 residues. The germline gives CDR1 SGHRS, CDR2 YFSETQ. CDR3 DNA sequence: TGTGCCAGCAACTTACACGGGGTAAACAATGAGCAGTTCTTC. Translation: CASNLHGVNNEQFF.

This clonotype came up many times. This chain connects TRBV12-3 or TRBV12-4 to TRBJ1-1, with D perhaps TRBD1 (5 bases). V was shortened by 4 bases and J by 0 bases, with 12 bases between the two germline ends. CDR3 size: 15 residues. CDR3 protein: CASSSWDFLNTEAFF. The CDR3 DNA is TGTGCCAGCAGTTCCTGGGACTTTCTGAACACTGAAGCTTTCTTT.